The rows below give T cell receptor beta chains drawn from one sample of a study of control samples from healthy donors and cancer patients. TCRdb keeps only in-frame clones here, not all; method: immunoSEQ multiplex PCR. The sample has around 110,000 clones, 88% seen once; the top ten hold approximately 2.2%. Sample: blood. These receptors originate from a woman between 65 and 79 years old in good health. CDR3s include the opening cysteine and the closing phenylalanine or tryptophan. A D gene is named only where the DNA matches it firmly. Rows give clone size only sometimes, using once, few, many, or a class for an expanded clone.

>13|.|few|TRBJ2-3|TRBV6-5
CASSRTRGDTQYF
TGTGCCAGCAGCCGTACTCGGGGAGATACGCAGTATTTT
>16|TRBD1|few|TRBJ1-5|TRBV2
CASSYIRDRANQPQHF
TGTGCCAGCAGCTATATTCGGGACAGGGCTAATCAGCCCCAGCATTTT
>16|TRBD2|.|TRBJ2-5|TRBV5-6
CASSNILAGVEETQYF
TGTGCCAGCAGCAATATACTAGCGGGGGTCGAGGAGACCCAGTACTTC
>12|.|.|TRBJ2-7|TRBV11-2
CASSATTYEQYF
TGTGCCAGCAGCGCAACCACCTACGAGCAGTACTTC
>13|.|.|TRBJ1-1|TRBV19
CASSLTVNTEAFF
TGTGCCAGTAGTCTAACAGTCAACACTGAAGCTTTCTTT
>13|.|.|TRBJ1-5|TRBV6-5
CASSSEGGQPQHF
TGTGCCAGCAGCAGTGAGGGTGGCCAGCCCCAGCATTTT
>14|.|.|TRBJ1-1|TRBV6-5
CASSYSRANTEAFF
TGTGCCAGCAGTTACTCGAGGGCGAACACTGAAGCTTTCTTT
>12|.|once|TRBJ1-1|TRBV2
CASGKGQTEAFF
TGTGCCAGCGGGAAGGGACAAACCGAAGCTTTCTTT
>16|.|.|TRBJ2-1|TRBV29-1
CSASSFTGTSYNEQFF
TGCAGCGCCTCTTCCTTTACAGGAACCTCCTACAATGAGCAGTTCTTC
>11|.|.|TRBJ2-7|TRBV6-2/TRBV6-3
CASSHSYEQYF
TGTGCCAGCAGTCACTCCTACGAGCAGTACTTC
>21|TRBD2|.|TRBJ2-7|TRBV7-9
CASSSIGRSGGATSPYDEQYF
TGTGCCAGCAGCAGCATAGGGCGGTCCGGGGGGGCCACTTCTCCGTACGACGAGCAGTACTTC
>17|TRBD1|.|TRBJ1-1|TRBV19
CASSKGQGREGNTEAFF
TGTGCCAGTAGTAAGGGACAGGGCCGAGAAGGGAACACTGAAGCTTTCTTT
>17|.|.|TRBJ1-1|TRBV27
CASSDRGDAGMNTEAFF
TGTGCCAGCAGTGATCGGGGGGATGCGGGCATGAACACTGAAGCTTTCTTT
>15|TRBD1|.|TRBJ2-1|TRBV27
CASTPRDRGFYEQFF
TGTGCCAGCACCCCCCGGGACAGGGGATTCTATGAGCAGTTCTTC
>17|TRBD1|.|TRBJ2-3|TRBV7-8
CASSSRDRGNVADTQYF
TGTGCCAGCAGCTCCCGGGACAGGGGAAATGTCGCAGATACGCAGTATTTT
>16|TRBD1|.|TRBJ1-6|TRBV28
CASSTTPGQENSPLHF
TGTGCCAGCAGTACCACCCCGGGACAGGAGAATTCACCCCTCCACTTT
>16|TRBD2|once|TRBJ2-1|TRBV7-9
CASSRGGPPSYNEQFF
TGTGCCAGCAGCCGCGGGGGACCGCCCTCCTACAATGAGCAGTTCTTC
>17|.|.|TRBJ2-6|TRBV5-4
CASSFGPKETGANVLTF
TGTGCCAGCAGCTTTGGGCCGAAAGAGACTGGGGCCAACGTCCTGACTTTC
>15|.|.|TRBJ1-1|TRBV15
CATSRGDGTNTEAFF
TGTGCCACCAGCAGAGGCGACGGCACGAACACTGAAGCTTTCTTT
>15|TRBD1|.|TRBJ1-3|TRBV7-2
CASSRTGVAGNTIYF
TGTGCCAGCAGCCGTACAGGGGTAGCTGGAAACACCATATATTTT
>13|.|.|TRBJ1-2|TRBV6-5
CAGSWGFLYGYTF
TGTGCCGGCTCGTGGGGATTCCTCTATGGCTACACCTTC
>14|.|.|TRBJ2-7|TRBV6-2/TRBV6-3
CASSYGTDTYEQYF
TGTGCCAGCAGTTACGGGACGGATACCTACGAGCAGTACTTC
>16|.|.|TRBJ1-1|TRBV7-8
CASSPAGGTPGTEAFF
TGTGCCAGCAGCCCCGCGGGGGGGACCCCGGGCACTGAAGCTTTCTTT
>15|.|once|TRBJ2-7|TRBV3-1/TRBV3-2
CASSQEFGVSYEQYF
TGTGCCAGCAGCCAAGAGTTTGGGGTCTCCTACGAGCAGTACTTC
>16|.|.|TRBJ1-3|TRBV18
CASSSQEGGSGNTIYF
TGTGCCAGCTCATCTCAAGAAGGTGGATCTGGAAACACCATATATTTT
>13|.|.|TRBJ1-2|TRBV6-5
CASSLGGGYGYTF
TGTGCCAGCAGCCTGGGGGGTGGCTATGGCTACACCTTC
>13|.|.|TRBJ2-7|TRBV7-2
CASSLDHSYEQYF
TGTGCCAGCAGCTTAGACCACTCCTACGAGCAGTACTTC
>14|TRBD1|.|TRBJ2-2|TRBV6-4
CASQQGVGTGELFF
TGTGCCAGTCAACAGGGGGTTGGAACCGGGGAGCTGTTTTTT
>14|.|few|TRBJ1-4|TRBV9
CASSVSATNEKLFF
TGTGCCAGCAGCGTGTCTGCAACTAATGAAAAACTGTTTTTT
>13|.|.|TRBJ2-1|TRBV29-1
CSVERGSYNEQFF
TGCAGCGTTGAGAGGGGTTCCTACAATGAGCAGTTCTTC